The entry below gives a single TCR beta chain sequence along with its context. Its antigen is not known. Losses at the gene ends were 6 bases for V and 3 bases for J; bases not matched to a gene: 7. CDR1 is MNHEY and CDR2 is SMNVEV in the germline V gene (reference sequence). The CDR3 totals 15 residues. The data were obtained in a study of T cell responses to AZD1222 COVID-19 vaccine. Some second doses came at about 4 weeks and others at about 12 weeks; these were pooled. Libraries were prepared by immunoSEQ multiplex PCR; TCRdb keeps only in-frame clonotypes and omits some of them. The data show fewer than 150,000 clones, 70% to 90% seen once. Overall study results and limits: Baseline seropositives among AZD1222 recipients totaled only six. Clonal diversity may have been underestimated, and the donors were mostly white British, with more females than males. Samples come after the peak T cell response, not at day 14.

The chain combines TRBV27 with TRBJ2-1; 8 positions match TRBD1. The material sequenced was peripheral blood, taken 28 days after the second AZD1222 dose. The receptor comes from an adult who received the AZD1222 COVID-19 vaccine. The CDR3 spells CASRHRDRIYNEQFF. In DNA form, the CDR3 reads TGTGCCAGCAGGCACCGGGACAGGATCTACAATGAGCAGTTCTTC.